This note documents a single T cell receptor beta chain sequence. Its matching antigen is unknown. This specimen comes from a study of shared clonotypes between healthy human individuals. Study-level results: Clonotype sharing among donors likely depends on sequencing depth. Genetic and exposure-history diversity was limited by the small donor number.

Deep-level running was used for the assay. In the original analysis: Filtering differed, since immunoSEQ gave only junction sequences and no quality scores. Some clones are missing from TCRdb's copy, which holds only in-frame ones; the method was immunoSEQ multiplex PCR. For V, J and clone size, that table is used; D and trimming come from the DNA. The sample holds roughly 2 million clones, roughly 94% seen once. Germline CDR1 reads PRHDT; CDR2 reads FYEKMQ (reference sequence). This CDR3 comprises 11 residues. The ends were cut back, 9 bases at V and 2 bases at J, with 8 bases in the middle. The sample taken for sequencing was naive CD4+ T cells sorted from blood. Specified subset: CD45RA+ positively selected. The chain couples TRBV13 to TRBJ2-7; unclear D gene. The source of this sequence is a man between 18 and 29 years old in good health. This CDR3 is CASSPPYEQYF. The DNA of the CDR3 is TGTGCCAGTTCACCTCCCTACGAGCAGTACTTC.